This paragraph covers one T cell receptor (beta chain) sequence. Its antigen remains unidentified. Researchers ran the PCR with 60 Vbeta and 13 Jbeta primers. Method: immunoSEQ multiplex PCR; TCRdb's copy keeps in-frame clones and lacks some. The sample carries fewer than 200,000 clones, around 80% recorded once. Germline assignment: CDR1 SGHDN and CDR2 FVKESK. CDR3 length: 18 residues. V lost 2 bases to trimming and J lost 4 bases; unmatched junction nucleotides: 13. This specimen belongs to a study of cytomegalovirus exposure and HLA in healthy donors. Study outcomes and limitations: CMV serostatus alone was available as immune exposure information. There were some public TCRs occurring in many donors, but most TCR sequences were rare. DRB1 showed the most TCR associations and HLA-C the fewest in a later analysis, as rates varied by HLA locus.

This chain connects TRBV14 to TRBJ1-2; TRBD1 matches 10 bases. Sequencing input: PBMCs. The TCR comes from a woman in her thirties in good health and CMV-seropositive. Written as DNA, the CDR3 is TGTGCCAGCAGCCAATATCGGGACAGGGGCCGCCGGGGCTATGGCTACACCTTC. Its translation is CASSQYRDRGRRGYGYTF. Using reference TRBV14 and TRBJ1-2 for the parts outside the CDR3, the full variable domain is EAGVTQFPSHSVIEKGQTVTLRCDPISGHDNLYWYRRVMGKEIKFLLHFVKESKQDESGMPNNRFLAERTGGTYSTLKVQPAELEDSGVYFCASSQYRDRGRRGYGYTFGSGTRLTVV.